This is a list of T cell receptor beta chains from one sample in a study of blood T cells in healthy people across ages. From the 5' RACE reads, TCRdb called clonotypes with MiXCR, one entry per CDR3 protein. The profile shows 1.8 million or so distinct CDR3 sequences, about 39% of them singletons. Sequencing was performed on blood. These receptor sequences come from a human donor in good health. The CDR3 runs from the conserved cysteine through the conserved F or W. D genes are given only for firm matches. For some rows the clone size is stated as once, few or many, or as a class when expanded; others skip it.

cdr3_aa: CACSFPGGAGYTF
cdr3_nt: TGTGCCTGCAGCTTCCCAGGGGGCGCTGGCTACACCTTC
d_call: TRBD1
v_call: TRBV7-2
j_call: TRBJ1-2
clone_size: -

cdr3_aa: CATSRDQAYGQPQHF
cdr3_nt: TGTGCCACCAGCAGAGATCAGGCATACGGTCAGCCCCAGCATTTT
d_call: -
v_call: TRBV15
j_call: TRBJ1-5
clone_size: few

cdr3_aa: CASCEGVGNYEQYF
cdr3_nt: TGTGCCAGTTGCGAGGGAGTAGGAAACTACGAGCAGTACTTC
d_call: -
v_call: TRBV6-6
j_call: TRBJ2-7
clone_size: -

cdr3_aa: CASSSSWGREETQYF
cdr3_nt: TGTGCCAGCAGCTCCAGCTGGGGTAGGGAAGAGACCCAGTACTTC
d_call: -
v_call: TRBV7-6
j_call: TRBJ2-5
clone_size: -

cdr3_aa: CSARAGGLAYNEQFF
cdr3_nt: TGCAGTGCTCGTGCCGGAGGACTAGCTTACAATGAGCAGTTCTTC
d_call: TRBD2
v_call: TRBV20-1
j_call: TRBJ2-1
clone_size: -

cdr3_aa: CSASAAPGQSHSYEQYF
cdr3_nt: TGCAGTGCTAGCGCCGCACCGGGACAGTCACACTCCTACGAGCAGTACTTC
d_call: TRBD1
v_call: TRBV20-1
j_call: TRBJ2-7
clone_size: few

cdr3_aa: CASSYPGTVKGAEAFF
cdr3_nt: TGTGCCAGCAGTTACCCCGGGACAGTTAAAGGAGCAGAAGCTTTCTTT
d_call: TRBD1
v_call: TRBV6-6
j_call: TRBJ1-1
clone_size: -

cdr3_aa: CSARGTWGHEQYF
cdr3_nt: TGCAGTGCTAGAGGGACCTGGGGCCACGAGCAGTACTTC
d_call: -
v_call: TRBV20-1
j_call: TRBJ2-7
clone_size: -

cdr3_aa: CASSAFRGQGNSPLHF
cdr3_nt: TGTGCCAGCAGTGCATTCAGGGGACAGGGTAATTCACCCCTCCACTTT
d_call: TRBD1
v_call: TRBV12-3/TRBV12-4
j_call: TRBJ1-6
clone_size: -

cdr3_aa: CASSPQGGTPSDTQYF
cdr3_nt: TGTGCCAGCAGCCCCCAGGGGGGGACGCCATCAGATACGCAGTATTTT
d_call: -
v_call: TRBV5-5
j_call: TRBJ2-3
clone_size: -

cdr3_aa: CASSEEPRSETQYF
cdr3_nt: TGTGCCAGCAGTGAAGAACCTAGGTCAGAGACCCAGTACTTC
d_call: -
v_call: TRBV6-1
j_call: TRBJ2-5
clone_size: -

cdr3_aa: CASRSGTNDPRTDTQYF
cdr3_nt: TGCGCCAGCAGATCCGGGACTAATGATCCCCGCACAGATACGCAGTATTTT
d_call: TRBD2
v_call: TRBV5-1
j_call: TRBJ2-3
clone_size: few

cdr3_aa: CASSEGDREETQYF
cdr3_nt: TGTGCCAGCAGTGAAGGGGACAGGGAAGAGACCCAGTACTTC
d_call: TRBD1
v_call: TRBV5-6
j_call: TRBJ2-5
clone_size: -

cdr3_aa: CASSFRSYSEQFF
cdr3_nt: TGTGCCAGCAGCTTTCGGTCCTACAGTGAGCAGTTCTTC
d_call: -
v_call: TRBV11-2
j_call: TRBJ2-1
clone_size: -

cdr3_aa: CASTTGRGKADTQYF
cdr3_nt: TGTGCCAGCACAACGGGTCGGGGGAAGGCAGATACGCAGTATTTT
d_call: -
v_call: TRBV9
j_call: TRBJ2-3
clone_size: -

cdr3_aa: CASSPHGLADQETQYF
cdr3_nt: TGTGCCAGCAGCCCCCACGGACTAGCGGACCAAGAGACCCAGTACTTC
d_call: TRBD2
v_call: TRBV7-2
j_call: TRBJ2-5
clone_size: -

cdr3_aa: CSARDRVHLGQETQYF
cdr3_nt: TGCAGTGCTAGAGATCGGGTCCACCTCGGACAAGAGACCCAGTACTTC
d_call: -
v_call: TRBV20-1
j_call: TRBJ2-5
clone_size: -

cdr3_aa: CASSLTAVNTEAFF
cdr3_nt: TGTGCCAGCAGTTTAACAGCAGTTAACACTGAAGCTTTCTTT
d_call: -
v_call: TRBV28
j_call: TRBJ1-1
clone_size: -

cdr3_aa: CSARGAPDNERFF
cdr3_nt: TGCAGTGCTAGAGGTGCACCCGACAATGAGCGGTTCTTC
d_call: -
v_call: TRBV20-1
j_call: TRBJ2-1
clone_size: -

cdr3_aa: CASSSTCAGAHEQYF
cdr3_nt: TGTGCCAGCAGCTCAACCTGCGCGGGGGCCCACGAGCAGTACTTC
d_call: -
v_call: TRBV7-2
j_call: TRBJ2-7
clone_size: -

cdr3_aa: CASSVKGSKDYEQYF
cdr3_nt: TGCGCCAGCAGCGTTAAGGGGAGCAAGGACTACGAGCAGTACTTC
d_call: -
v_call: TRBV5-1
j_call: TRBJ2-7
clone_size: -

cdr3_aa: CSASRGAPSGDTQYF
cdr3_nt: TGCAGTGCTAGTAGGGGGGCTCCCTCAGGAGATACGCAGTATTTT
d_call: -
v_call: TRBV20-1
j_call: TRBJ2-3
clone_size: -

cdr3_aa: CASSLDASRRETQYF
cdr3_nt: TGTGCCAGCAGCTTGGATGCTAGCCGAAGAGAGACCCAGTACTTC
d_call: -
v_call: TRBV5-5
j_call: TRBJ2-5
clone_size: few

cdr3_aa: CASSLSGQTPSYEQYF
cdr3_nt: TGTGCCAGCAGTTTATCGGGACAGACTCCTTCCTACGAGCAGTACTTC
d_call: TRBD1
v_call: TRBV27
j_call: TRBJ2-7
clone_size: -

cdr3_aa: CASSPSGQIGYTF
cdr3_nt: TGTGCCAGCAGCCCATCGGGACAGATTGGCTACACCTTC
d_call: TRBD1
v_call: TRBV9
j_call: TRBJ1-2
clone_size: -

cdr3_aa: CASSSHPPEQGLAEQFF
cdr3_nt: TGTGCCAGCAGCTCTCATCCCCCGGAACAGGGGCTGGCGGAGCAGTTCTTC
d_call: TRBD1
v_call: TRBV7-8
j_call: TRBJ2-1
clone_size: -

cdr3_aa: CASSRYDTHYGYTF
cdr3_nt: TGTGCCAGCAGCCGCTACGACACCCACTATGGCTACACCTTC
d_call: -
v_call: TRBV6-2/TRBV6-3
j_call: TRBJ1-2
clone_size: -

cdr3_aa: CASSPRGTGDGGYTF
cdr3_nt: TGTGCCAGCTCACCAAGGGGAACGGGTGATGGTGGCTACACCTTC
d_call: -
v_call: TRBV18
j_call: TRBJ1-2
clone_size: -

cdr3_aa: CASSAQVPSSYNEQFF
cdr3_nt: TGTGCCAGCAGCGCCCAGGTTCCCAGCTCCTACAATGAGCAGTTCTTC
d_call: -
v_call: TRBV9
j_call: TRBJ2-1
clone_size: -

cdr3_aa: CASRETWTEQYF
cdr3_nt: TGCGCCAGCAGAGAAACGTGGACCGAGCAGTACTTC
d_call: -
v_call: TRBV5-1
j_call: TRBJ2-7
clone_size: -

cdr3_aa: CASSLFDEQFF
cdr3_nt: TGTGCCAGCAGTTTATTCGATGAGCAGTTCTTC
d_call: -
v_call: TRBV12-3/TRBV12-4
j_call: TRBJ2-1
clone_size: many

cdr3_aa: CSAREVSWTDEQFF
cdr3_nt: TGCAGTGCTAGAGAGGTATCCTGGACCGATGAGCAGTTCTTC
d_call: -
v_call: TRBV20-1
j_call: TRBJ2-1
clone_size: once

cdr3_aa: CASSLIPDGYF
cdr3_nt: TGTGCCAGCAGTTTGATCCCAGATGGGTACTTC
d_call: -
v_call: TRBV27
j_call: TRBJ2-5
clone_size: -

cdr3_aa: CASITATYNEQFF
cdr3_nt: TGTGCCAGCATAACGGCCACCTACAATGAGCAGTTCTTC
d_call: -
v_call: TRBV12-3/TRBV12-4
j_call: TRBJ2-1
clone_size: few

cdr3_aa: CSALGRVETQYF
cdr3_nt: TGCAGTGCCCTAGGACGGGTGGAAACCCAGTACTTC
d_call: -
v_call: TRBV20-1
j_call: TRBJ2-5
clone_size: -

cdr3_aa: CASSSMGTRDTQYF
cdr3_nt: TGTGCCAGCAGTTCCATGGGGACTCGAGATACGCAGTATTTT
d_call: -
v_call: TRBV28
j_call: TRBJ2-3
clone_size: few

cdr3_aa: CTSSQDDRAYNSPLHF
cdr3_nt: TGCACCAGCAGCCAAGATGACAGAGCCTATAATTCACCCCTCCACTTT
d_call: -
v_call: TRBV4-3
j_call: TRBJ1-6
clone_size: -